One sample yielded the 22 T cell receptor beta chains listed below, sequenced in a study of identical twins. TCRdb redid the calling of the 5' RACE reads with MiXCR, one entry per CDR3 protein. Of roughly 1.6 million distinct CDR3 sequences in the sample, more than 30% were seen once. Sequencing was done on a sample of cord blood. The source of these receptors is a newborn girl in good health.

This clonotype turned up a few times. The V and J genes are TRBV27 and TRBJ1-6, with TRBD1 matching 9 bases. The CDR3 runs 14 residues. Germline CDR1 MNHEY, CDR2 SMNVEV (reference sequence). V gave up 6 bases and J gave up 10 bases; unmatched junction bases: 7. CDR3 protein: CASSRDRVGSPLHF. Written as DNA, the CDR3 is TGTGCCAGCAGCCGGGACAGGGTCGGCTCACCCCTCCACTTT.

The V gene is TRBV20-1, the J gene TRBJ1-2; 8 bases fit TRBD1. V shed 3 bases and J 4 bases; nucleotides not matched to a gene: 10. The CDR3 totals 15 residues. In germline, CDR1 is DFQATT, CDR2 SNEGSKA (reference sequence). DNA of the CDR3: TGCAGTGCTAGCTCCCCTGCAGGGGGCAGCTATGGCTACACCTTC. This sequence encodes CSASSPAGGSYGYTF.

This clonotype occurred once. The chain carries TRBV9 and TRBJ2-7, with D maybe TRBD1 (6 bases). The germline V and J ends were trimmed by 2 bases and 0 bases, with 12 bases remaining between them. Germline CDR1 is SGDLS and CDR2 is YYNGEE. The CDR3 runs to 15 residues. CDR3 in amino acids: CASSVEDSFSYEQYF. The CDR3 DNA reads TGTGCCAGCAGCGTTGAGGACAGTTTCTCCTACGAGCAGTACTTC.

The chain is built from TRBV28 and TRBJ2-5; 9 nucleotides match TRBD1. The germline V gene has CDR1 MDHEN and CDR2 SYDVKM. The CDR3 consists of 15 residues. Losses at the gene ends were 6 bases for V and 2 bases for J; bases not matched to a gene: 7. The CDR3 coding sequence is TGTGCCAGCAGCACAGGGGGCTTGGGACAAGAGACCCAGTACTTC. It codes for CASSTGGLGQETQYF. Full variable domain (missing parts from reference TRBV28 and TRBJ2-5): DVKVTQSSRYLVKRTGEKVFLECVQDMDHENMFWYRQDPGLGLRLIYFSYDVKMKEKGDIPEGYSVSREKKERFSLILESASTNQTSMYLCASSTGGLGQETQYFGPGTRLLVL.

This chain uses TRBV4-1 with TRBJ1-5; D perhaps matches TRBD1 (6 bases). The CDR3 extends over 17 amino acids. The germline gives CDR1 MGHRA, CDR2 YSYEKL. The V end was cut by 0 bases, the J end by 1 base, with 13 bases between. CDR3 bases: TGCGCCAGCAGCCAAGATGGGCTGGGGGCGAGCAATCAGCCCCAGCATTTT. Translation: CASSQDGLGASNQPQHF.

V is TRBV5-6 and J is TRBJ2-4; D is unclear. The V end lost 0 bases, the J end lost 7 bases, and 8 bases lay between the germline ends. Germline CDR1 is SGHDT and CDR2 is YYEEEE. The CDR3 extends over 13 amino acids. The CDR3 spells CASSLAGINIQYF. In DNA form, the CDR3 reads TGTGCCAGCAGCTTGGCGGGTATCAACATTCAGTACTTC.

This clonotype was counted between two and nine times. V and J are TRBV2 and TRBJ2-1; TRBD2 is a possible D gene (7 bases). In germline, CDR1 is SNHLY, CDR2 FYNNEI. This CDR3 has 15 amino acids. The germline V and J ends were trimmed by 1 base and 9 bases, with 16 bases remaining between them. CDR3 loop: CASSEDGGLAGEQFF. In DNA, the CDR3 is TGTGCCAGCAGTGAAGACGGGGGGCTGGCGGGTGAGCAGTTCTTC.

This clonotype was seen more than once but under ten times. The chain carries TRBV9 and TRBJ2-3; TRBD2 agrees at 13 bases. Losses at the gene ends were 4 bases for V and 6 bases for J; bases not matched to a gene: 2. The CDR3 contains 14 residues. The germline V gene has CDR1 SGDLS and CDR2 YYNGEE. CDR3 coding DNA: TGTGCCAGCAGCAAGACTAGCGGGGGGGATACGCAGTATTTT. This codes for CASSKTSGGDTQYF.

The CDR3, as DNA: TGCGCCAGCAAGGAAGCAGGGTATGGCTACACCTTC. It translates to CASKEAGYGYTF. The chain links TRBV5-1 to TRBJ1-2; D is perhaps TRBD1 (5 bases). The CDR3 consists of 12 residues. Per germline, CDR1 SGHRS and CDR2 YFSETQ. V lost 6 bases and J lost 5, with 11 bases in between.

This clonotype was detected many times. The V and J genes are TRBV11-2 and TRBJ2-7, with D unresolved. The CDR3 contains 11 residues. The V end lost 6 bases, the J end lost 3 bases, and 6 bases lay between the germline ends. Germline CDR1 is SGHAT and CDR2 is FQNNGV. The CDR3 sequence: CASSLLYEQYF. CDR3 nucleotide sequence: TGTGCCAGCAGTTTACTCTACGAGCAGTACTTC. Full variable domain (missing parts from reference TRBV11-2 and TRBJ2-7): EAGVAQSPRYKIIEKRQSVAFWCNPISGHATLYWYQQILGQGPKLLIQFQNNGVVDDSQLPKDRFSAERLKGVDSTLKIQPAKLEDSAVYLCASSLLYEQYFGPGTRLTVT.

The chain couples TRBV20-1 to TRBJ2-1; D might be TRBD2 (6 bases). V lost 6 bases and J lost 8, with 14 bases in between. Looked up from germline, CDR1 is DFQATT and CDR2 is SNEGSKA (reference sequence). This CDR3 region has 12 residues. This chain's CDR3 is CSARRELHEQFF. The CDR3 DNA follows: TGCAGTGCGCGGAGGGAGCTCCATGAGCAGTTCTTC.

This clonotype was picked up a small number of times. J is TRBJ2-4 and V is TRBV12-3 or TRBV12-4, with 9 bases aligning to TRBD1. The J call is doubtful: the DNA matches TRBJ2-7 better. This CDR3 is built from 14 residues. Written as DNA, the CDR3 is TGTGCCAGCAGGGGGGGACAGGGAAATAGCGAGCAGTACTTC. Translated: CASRGGQGNSEQYF.

This clonotype has only a few counts. This chain uses TRBV24-1 with TRBJ2-7; D remains ambiguous. The DNA end is a closer match to TRBJ2-5, so the J assignment may be wrong. Germline values: CDR1 KGHDR, CDR2 SFDVKD. This CDR3 is 13 amino acids long. The DNA of the CDR3 is TGTGCCACCAGTGATGGACCTCGGGAGACCCAGTACTTC. It is translated as CATSDGPRETQYF.

This sequence joins TRBV11-1 and TRBJ2-4; D tentatively reads TRBD1 or TRBD2 (6 bases each). This CDR3 is built from 13 residues. V lost 11 bases to trimming and J lost 14 bases, with 25 bases between them. Germline V gene sequence: CDR1 SGHAT, CDR2 FQDESV (reference sequence). CDR3 DNA sequence: TGTGCCGGCACCTCAGACGGGGGCGCCTACGAGTACTTC. This codes for CAGTSDGGAYEYF.

This clonotype appeared many times. The rearrangement uses TRBV10-3 and TRBJ1-2; D ambiguous. Germline loops: CDR1 ENHRY, CDR2 SYGVKD. There are 14 residues in the CDR3. V lost 2 bases to trimming and J lost 6 bases, with 13 bases between them. CDR3 DNA: TGTGCCATCAGTGAGCCAAGTAAGGGTAATGGCTACACCTTC. It yields the protein CAISEPSKGNGYTF.

Worth noting for this clonotype: A much larger clone sits a single nucleotide away, making a read error possible. The chain combines TRBV6-5 with TRBJ2-3; D gene unclear. This CDR3 is 15 amino acids long. The germline V and J ends were trimmed by 2 bases and 1 base, with 10 bases remaining between them. Germline values: CDR1 MNHEY, CDR2 SVGAGI. CDR3 in amino acids: CASSYDPSRTDTQYF. DNA for the CDR3: TGTGCCAGCAGTTACGACCCGAGCCGCACAGATACGCAGTATTTT.

This chain connects TRBV12-5 to TRBJ2-2, with 10 bases fitting TRBD1. V shed 2 bases and J 5 bases; nucleotides not matched to a gene: 2. The CDR3 sequence is 15 residues long. Germline assignment: CDR1 LGHNT and CDR2 FRNRAP. This chain's CDR3 is CASGLLGQGTGELFF. The CDR3, as DNA: TGTGCTAGTGGTTTGTTGGGACAGGGGACCGGGGAGCTGTTTTTT.

This clonotype has a handful of counts. The chain carries TRBV5-1 and TRBJ2-7; maybe TRBD2 (5 bases). This CDR3 contains 14 residues. CDR1 and CDR2 from the germline V gene are SGHRS and YFSETQ. The ends were cut back, 0 bases at V and 2 bases at J, with 9 bases in the middle. CDR3 sequence (DNA): TGCGCCAGCAGCTTGGAGCGGTCCACCTACGAGCAGTACTTC. As protein: CASSLERSTYEQYF.

This rearrangement joins TRBV25-1 to TRBJ1-1; TRBD1 is a possible D gene (5 bases). This CDR3 contains 12 residues. From germline, CDR1 is MGHDK and CDR2 SYGVNS. V shed 3 bases and J shed 6 bases, with 8 bases lying between them. This CDR3 reads CASSETEPEAFF. DNA of the CDR3: TGTGCCAGCAGTGAGACAGAGCCTGAAGCTTTCTTT.

This sequence joins TRBV5-1 and TRBJ2-7, with D possibly being TRBD2 (6 bases). CDR3 length equals 13 residues. Germline lookup yields CDR1 SGHRS and CDR2 YFSETQ. V shed 5 bases and J shed 2 bases, with 11 bases lying between them. CDR3 sequence reads: CASRPSATYEQYF. In nucleotides, the CDR3 is TGCGCCAGCAGGCCTAGCGCTACCTACGAGCAGTACTTC.

V usage is TRBV28 and J usage is TRBJ2-7, with 7 positions matching TRBD2. Germline V lookup: CDR1 MDHEN, CDR2 SYDVKM. The V and J ends lost 5 bases and 2 bases, in that order; junction bases with no gene match: 18. CDR3 length: 18 amino acids. CDR3 nucleotide sequence: TGTGCCAGCAGTATCTTTTTCGGGGGGATGATCCTCACCTACGAGCAGTACTTC. It codes for CASSIFFGGMILTYEQYF.

In this sample, this clonotype turned up a few times. This chain joins TRBV20-1 and TRBJ2-1; 7 nucleotides line up with TRBD1. Losses at the gene ends were 3 bases for V and 2 bases for J; bases not matched to a gene: 7. This CDR3 has 15 residues. Germline V gene sequence: CDR1 DFQATT, CDR2 SNEGSKA (reference sequence). CDR3 protein: CSARAGTVTYNEQFF. As DNA, the CDR3 is TGCAGTGCTAGGGCCGGGACAGTCACCTACAATGAGCAGTTCTTC.